A single sample is the source of the 2 T cell receptor beta chains below, sequenced in a study of blood T cell repertoires in COVID-19. The protocol was immunoSEQ multiplex PCR, while the TCRdb copy is restricted to in-frame clones and leaves out a portion. The repertoire has tens of thousands of clones, around 84% of them found once; the top ten carry under 5%. Sequenced sample: peripheral blood. The receptors were gathered from a man between 45 and 60 years old with acute or convalescent COVID-19.

In its sample, this clone is medium-sized. The rearrangement uses TRBV15 and TRBJ2-7; TRBD1 agrees at 7 bases. The length of the CDR3 is 15 residues. Germline V gene data show CDR1 as LNHNV and CDR2 as YYDKDF (reference sequence). The J segment lost 3 bases and the V segment lost 5 bases, leaving 10 bases of the junction unmatched. The CDR3 nucleotides read TGTGCCACCAGCTCGGCCGGGACAGCGAACTACGAGCAGTACTTC. Encoded protein: CATSSAGTANYEQYF.

The V gene is TRBV11-3, the J gene TRBJ1-3; 8 bases agree with TRBD1. Germline loops: CDR1 SGHNT, CDR2 YENEEA. The CDR3 covers 14 residues. V gave up 10 bases and J gave up 2 bases; unmatched junction bases: 7. The CDR3 here is CAKRYRGTGNTIYF. CDR3 in DNA: TGTGCCAAAAGGTACAGGGGGACTGGAAACACCATATATTTT.